Listed here are 6 T cell receptor beta chains from one sample, sequenced in a study of T-cell reconstitution after alpha-beta-depleted transplantation in children. Unique molecular identifiers were incorporated when the TCRbeta library was constructed. MiXCR was run by TCRdb on the PCR reads, yielding one entry per CDR3 protein. Of 300,000 or so distinct CDR3 sequences in the sample, 9.5% to 10% were seen once. The sequencing used PBMCs from the stem cell graft donor, collected from the stem cell graft. These receptors all come from a human donor who donated a stem cell graft to a child with SCID.

This clonotype showed up just a few times. This chain uses TRBV11-2 with TRBJ2-4, with unresolved D. Trimming stripped 4 bases from V and 13 bases from J, with 11 bases between. This CDR3 is built from 11 residues. Germline CDR1 reads SGHAT; CDR2 reads FQNNGV. In DNA, the CDR3 is TGTGCCAGCAGCTCCACATCTTTCCAGTACTTC. Translated: CASSSTSFQYF. Variable domain in full (rest from reference TRBV11-2 and TRBJ2-4): EAGVAQSPRYKIIEKRQSVAFWCNPISGHATLYWYQQILGQGPKLLIQFQNNGVVDDSQLPKDRFSAERLKGVDSTLKIQPAKLEDSAVYLCASSSTSFQYFGAGTRLSVL.

The chain links TRBV29-1 to TRBJ1-1; D remains unclear. V was trimmed by 2 bases and J by 0 bases, leaving 7 bases between them. This CDR3 has 13 residues. Germline assignment: CDR1 SQVTM and CDR2 ANQGSEA. The DNA of the CDR3 is TGCAGCGTTGAATCGGTGGTGAACACTGAAGCTTTCTTT. Translation gives CSVESVVNTEAFF.

The CDR3: CASGGRGETQYF. The CDR3 coding sequence is TGTGCCAGCGGGGGGCGCGGAGAGACCCAGTACTTC. The genes are TRBV12-3 or TRBV12-4 and TRBJ2-5; tentatively, D is TRBD1 or TRBD2 (6 bases each). V lost 8 bases and J 4 bases, leaving 11 bases between the germline ends. CDR3 length: 12 residues.

This chain joins TRBV12-3 or TRBV12-4 and TRBJ2-2; D unresolved. CDR3 length: 14 amino acids. V was pared by 3 bases and J by 5 bases, with 10 bases between. CDR3 amino acids: CASSFLGGTGELFF. CDR3 in DNA: TGTGCCAGCAGTTTCCTCGGTGGGACCGGGGAGCTGTTTTTT.

There are many counts of this clonotype. V usage is TRBV7-8 and J usage is TRBJ2-2, with D possibly being TRBD2 (6 bases). CDR1 and CDR2 from the germline V gene are SGHVS and FQNEAQ. The CDR3 has 14 amino acids. V lost 5 bases to trimming and J lost 4 bases, with 11 bases between them. The CDR3 DNA reads TGTGCCAGCAGCCCTAGGCGGGGCACCGGGGAGCTGTTTTTT. Its translation is CASSPRRGTGELFF. Full variable domain (missing parts from reference TRBV7-8 and TRBJ2-2): GAGVSQSPRYKVAKRGQDVALRCDPISGHVSLFWYQQALGQGPEFLTYFQNEAQLDKSGLPSDRFFAERPEGSVSTLKIQRTQQEDSAVYLCASSPRRGTGELFFGEGSRLTVL.

The chain combines TRBV27 with TRBJ2-7; 13 bases are a match to TRBD2. CDR1 MNHEY and CDR2 SMNVEV come from the germline V gene (reference sequence). J was trimmed by 1 base and V by 5 bases; bases with no gene match: 5. The CDR3 runs to 16 residues. The DNA for the CDR3 is TGTGCCAGCAGTCCGAGGGGACTAGCGGGATCCTACGAGCAGTACTTC. This encodes CASSPRGLAGSYEQYF.